The next 26 T cell receptor beta chains were all read from a single sample in a study of control samples from healthy donors and cancer patients. Measured with immunoSEQ multiplex PCR; TCRdb has only the in-frame clones, and not every one. Among about 97,000 clones listed, around 92% were seen once. Material: blood. The receptors were sampled from a woman under 30 in good health.

The rearrangement joins TRBV6-5 to TRBJ1-4; TRBD1 might be the D (5 bases). The CDR3 totals 14 residues. Germline V CDR1 and CDR2: MNHEY, SVGAGI. With 9 bases removed from V and 10 bases from J, the gap between germline ends came to 21 bases. CDR3 sequence reads: CASGSELGVGKLFF. The CDR3 nucleotides are TGTGCCAGTGGTTCGGAGTTGGGGGTCGGAAAACTGTTTTTT.

The chain has TRBV28 and TRBJ1-4; perhaps TRBD1 as D (6 bases). CDR3 length equals 14 residues. The germline V and J ends were trimmed by 3 bases and 8 bases, with 13 bases remaining between them. Germline CDR1 is MDHEN and CDR2 is SYDVKM. CDR3 region: CASSFAGVKEKLFF. The CDR3 region has the DNA TGTGCCAGCAGTTTCGCAGGGGTAAAAGAAAAACTGTTTTTT.

The chain recombines TRBV7-2 with TRBJ1-6; tentatively, D is TRBD1 (6 bases). Germline V gives CDR1 SGHTA, CDR2 FQGNSA. V shed 4 bases and J shed 9 bases, with 16 bases lying between them. The CDR3 extends over 15 amino acids. The CDR3 loop is CASSSMPRGSSPLHF. For the CDR3, the DNA is TGTGCCAGCAGCTCCATGCCCAGGGGAAGTTCACCCCTCCACTTT.

This chain connects TRBV15 to TRBJ1-5; D uncertain. CDR1 and CDR2 (germline): LNHNV, YYDKDF (reference sequence). The CDR3 has 14 amino acids. V was pared by 2 bases and J by 5 bases, with 10 bases between. The CDR3 region has the DNA TGTGCCACCAGCAGATCCTCCTGGGATCAGCCCCAGCATTTT. This translates into CATSRSSWDQPQHF.

The chain employs TRBV19 and TRBJ1-1, with D uncertain. This CDR3 spans 14 amino acids. V lost 3 bases, J lost 5 bases, and 13 bases lay in between. Per the germline V gene, CDR1 is LNHDA and CDR2 is SQIVND (reference sequence). As DNA, the CDR3 is TGTGCCAGTAGTATCATCCCCGATCGTACTGAAGCTTTCTTT. Protein product: CASSIIPDRTEAFF.

The J gene is TRBJ1-2, the V gene TRBV18; 8 bases map to TRBD1. CDR3 length equals 16 residues. J lost 5 bases, V lost 2 bases, and 10 bases had no gene match. Germline lookup yields CDR1 KGHSH and CDR2 LQKENI. The CDR3 nucleotides are TGTGCCAGCTCACCATCACAGGGGGACTCCCTATATGGCTACACCTTC. It codes for CASSPSQGDSLYGYTF.

The rearrangement joins TRBV5-1 to TRBJ1-1; D not resolved. This CDR3 spans 15 amino acids. CDR1 and CDR2 from the germline V gene are SGHRS and YFSETQ. Trimming cost V 2 bases and J 2 bases, with 13 bases left between them. The CDR3 loop is CASSLQSRANTEAFF. The CDR3 DNA reads TGCGCCAGCAGCTTACAATCAAGAGCCAACACTGAAGCTTTCTTT.

This chain uses TRBV10-1 with TRBJ1-2; possibly TRBD1 for D (5 bases). V was cut by 4 bases and J by 4 bases, with 10 bases left in between. CDR1 and CDR2 (germline): WNHNN, SYGVQD (reference sequence). The CDR3 covers 13 residues. This CDR3 is CASSVDSLYGYTF. CDR3 nucleotide sequence: TGCGCCAGCAGTGTCGACAGTCTCTATGGCTACACCTTC.

The J gene is TRBJ1-1, the V gene TRBV6-2 or TRBV6-3; D remains ambiguous. Between the trimmed V and J ends, which lost 4 bases and 5 bases, there was a span of 8 bases. Germline values: CDR1 MNHEY, CDR2 SVGEGT. This CDR3 is 12 amino acids long. The CDR3 region is CASSLLRTEAFF. CDR3 coding DNA: TGTGCCAGCAGTTTGTTGAGAACTGAAGCTTTCTTT.

The chain links TRBV2 to TRBJ1-2; 9 bases align to TRBD1. This CDR3 is built from 17 residues. CDR1 and CDR2 (germline): SNHLY, FYNNEI. The junction had 8 bases not matched to a gene; V was cut back by 0 bases and J by 3 bases. CDR3 region: CASSEAKLTGGYYGYTF. CDR3 nucleotide sequence: TGTGCCAGCAGTGAAGCGAAGCTCACAGGGGGCTACTATGGCTACACCTTC.

This clone showed up just once. The gene calls are TRBV5-4 and TRBJ2-7, with TRBD1 matching over 8 bases. The J segment lost 5 bases and the V segment lost 4 bases, leaving 5 bases of the junction unmatched. Germline V lookup: CDR1 SGHNT, CDR2 YYREEE (reference sequence). CDR3 length equals 13 residues. CDR3 in DNA: TGTGCCAGCAGCACCGGACAGGGTGACGAGCAGTACTTC. It yields the protein CASSTGQGDEQYF.

The CDR3: CASSFDGRAGELFF. CDR3 DNA: TGTGCCAGCAGTTTCGACGGCCGCGCCGGGGAGCTGTTTTTT. The rearrangement joins TRBV27 to TRBJ2-2; D unclear. The V end was cut by 3 bases, the J end by 6 bases, with 11 bases between. This CDR3 comprises 14 residues. Germline V gene lookup returns CDR1 MNHEY and CDR2 SMNVEV (reference sequence).

This chain links TRBV4-2 with TRBJ2-2, with TRBD1 matching 9 bases. Germline V gives CDR1 LGHNA, CDR2 YNFKEQ. With 2 bases clipped from V and 6 bases from J, the junction kept 7 bases outside the gene matches. The CDR3 length is 16 residues. The CDR3 region is CASSQWGQGVSGELFF. DNA of the CDR3: TGTGCCAGCAGCCAATGGGGACAGGGCGTATCCGGGGAGCTGTTTTTT.

The genes are TRBV24-1 and TRBJ2-1; D could derive from TRBD1 or TRBD2 (5 bases each). Germline CDR1 KGHDR, CDR2 SFDVKD. V was pared by 1 base and J by 0 bases, with 9 bases between. The CDR3 covers 16 residues. The CDR3 loop reads CATSDFKGSSYNEQFF. CDR3 in DNA: TGTGCCACCAGTGATTTCAAGGGGAGCTCCTACAATGAGCAGTTCTTC.

The chain links TRBV7-8 to TRBJ1-2, with TRBD1 matching 8 bases. The CDR3 runs 15 residues. Germline-derived CDR1 and CDR2 are SGHVS and FQNEAQ. The ends lost 3 bases at V and 8 bases at J; junction bases unmatched: 11. The DNA for the CDR3 is TGTGCCAGCAGCTTCCTCGCCGGGACAGGTTTAGGCTACACCTTC. Residues: CASSFLAGTGLGYTF. The full variable domain, its missing parts supplied by reference TRBV7-8 and TRBJ1-2, is GAGVSQSPRYKVAKRGQDVALRCDPISGHVSLFWYQQALGQGPEFLTYFQNEAQLDKSGLPSDRFFAERPEGSVSTLKIQRTQQEDSAVYLCASSFLAGTGLGYTFGSGTRLTVV.

This clone showed up just a few times. The V and J genes are TRBV30 and TRBJ2-5; TRBD1 matches 7 bases. Trimming took 3 bases from V and 0 from J; bases not matched to a gene: 4. This CDR3 comprises 14 residues. From germline, CDR1 is GTSNPN and CDR2 SVGIG (reference sequence). CDR3 residues: CAWSGDSYQETQYF. In nucleotides, the CDR3 is TGTGCCTGGAGCGGGGACAGCTACCAAGAGACCCAGTACTTC. The full variable domain, its missing parts supplied by reference TRBV30 and TRBJ2-5, is SQTIHQWPATLVQPVGSPLSLECTVEGTSNPNLYWYRQAAGRGLQLLFYSVGIGQISSEVPQNLSASRPQDRQFILSSKKLLLSDSGFYLCAWSGDSYQETQYFGPGTRLLVL.

The chain recombines TRBV11-2 with TRBJ1-5, with D uncertain. The CDR3 loop spans 12 amino acids. The V gene lost 6 bases and the J gene lost 5 bases, with 8 bases spanning the gap. Germline V gene data show CDR1 as SGHAT and CDR2 as FQNNGV. CDR3 sequence (DNA): TGTGCCAGCAGTCCCGGCGATCAGCCCCAGCATTTT. Translating gives CASSPGDQPQHF.

The genes are TRBV30 and TRBJ2-7; 12 bases map to TRBD1. The length of the CDR3 is 14 residues. Germline V gene sequence: CDR1 GTSNPN, CDR2 SVGIG (reference sequence). V was pared by 3 bases and J by 6 bases, with 6 bases of the junction left unmatched. The chain's CDR3 is CAWRTGTGGFEQYF. The CDR3 bases are TGTGCCTGGAGGACCGGGACAGGGGGCTTCGAGCAGTACTTC.

The chain links TRBV10-3 to TRBJ2-3, with D perhaps matching TRBD1 (6 bases). The CDR3 contains 18 residues. V dropped 6 bases and J dropped 3 bases, with 25 bases sitting between them. CDR1 is ENHRY and CDR2 is SYGVKD in the germline V gene. CDR3 in amino acids: CAISLIPSSRGSTDTQYF. CDR3 nucleotide sequence: TGTGCCATCAGCCTTATCCCTTCATCGAGGGGGAGTACAGATACGCAGTATTTT.

In regard to this clone: A junction end diverges from the germline sequence, so it may reflect a read error. Other DNA sequences of this sample code for an identical CDR3. The J gene is TRBJ1-5, the V gene TRBV28; a weak D match, TRBD1 (5 bases). The germline gives CDR1 MDHEN, CDR2 SYDVKM. The length of the CDR3 is 13 residues. The CDR3 region is CASSPTNGRGQHF. The CDR3 DNA reads as TGCGCCAGCAGTCCGACGAATGGTCGGGGGCAGCATTTT.

CDR3: CAWSDGAATGAETQYF. The DNA of the CDR3 is TGTGCCTGGAGTGACGGGGCCGCGACGGGGGCGGAGACCCAGTACTTC. The rearrangement uses TRBV30 and TRBJ2-5, with D perhaps being TRBD1 or TRBD2 (6 bases each). The CDR3 has 16 amino acids. Germline loops: CDR1 GTSNPN, CDR2 SVGIG (reference sequence). V was cut by 1 base and J by 5 bases, with 20 bases left in between.

Written as DNA, the CDR3 is TGTGCCAGCAGTTTAATAGGGGGACTTGAGAGTTACAATGAGCAGTTCTTC. Its translation is CASSLIGGLESYNEQFF. This chain joins TRBV27 and TRBJ2-1, with D perhaps TRBD1 or TRBD2 (6 bases each). CDR1 and CDR2 from the germline V gene are MNHEY and SMNVEV (reference sequence). Trimming left V 2 bases short and J 4 bases short, with 18 bases between. The CDR3 is 17 amino acids.

The rearrangement uses TRBV19 and TRBJ1-5; no firm D call. The CDR3 loop spans 13 amino acids. Germline V lookup: CDR1 LNHDA, CDR2 SQIVND (reference sequence). Trimming pared 9 bases from V and 6 bases from J, leaving 15 bases between. CDR3 region: CASRRRAGQPQHF. In nucleotides, the CDR3 is TGTGCCAGCCGCAGGAGGGCCGGTCAGCCCCAGCATTTT.

The rearrangement joins TRBV29-1 to TRBJ1-2; TRBD1 matches at 10 bases. Germline V gives CDR1 SQVTM, CDR2 ANQGSEA. The CDR3 spans 12 residues. V lost 7 bases and J lost 7; bases outside the gene matches: 6. CDR3 nucleotides: TGCAGCGCCCGGGGGACAGGGGCTGGCTACACCTTC. Translation: CSARGTGAGYTF.

The rearrangement links TRBV12-3 or TRBV12-4 to TRBJ1-2; D unresolved. The CDR3 consists of 13 residues. Deletions cut 7 bases from V and 3 bases from J, with 12 bases between. In DNA form, the CDR3 reads TGTGCCAGCACCGAGGGTCCTTACTATGGCTACACCTTC. Protein sequence: CASTEGPYYGYTF.

The chain carries TRBV29-1 and TRBJ1-1; the D gene is possibly TRBD1 (5 bases). Germline lookup yields CDR1 SQVTM and CDR2 ANQGSEA. V shed 8 bases and J shed 4 bases, with 17 bases lying between them. The CDR3 has 13 residues. This chain's CDR3 is CSYGTVGGTEAFF. The CDR3 nucleotides read TGCAGCTACGGGACGGTCGGAGGCACTGAAGCTTTCTTT.